This TCR beta chain was observed in a study of post-analysis software for immune sequencing data. Turning to this clonotype: Its specificity is not known.

This CDR3 comprises 15 residues. V was clipped by 0 bases and J by 1 base, with 10 bases between them. CDR1 and CDR2 from the germline V gene are MNHEY and SVGAGI. Each TCR beta cDNA library carried unique molecular identifiers. MiXCR, applied by TCRdb to the PCR reads, yields one record per CDR3 protein. This sample yields fewer than 900,000 distinct CDR3 sequences, of which roughly 46% are seen a single time; roughly 4.4% belongs to the top ten. Study results and limitations: Versus controls, multiple sclerosis patients showed significantly lower diversity (normalized Chao1). Patients showed TRBV5-6, TRBV5-1 and TRBV20-1 among about five TRBV segments more frequent than in controls. The F measure placed samples prepared in the same batch into strongly shared clusters.

This TCR was recovered from a girl between 10 and 17 years old with multiple sclerosis. This rearrangement joins TRBV6-5 to TRBJ2-7; a possible D gene is TRBD1 (6 bases). Specimen: blood. In DNA form, the CDR3 reads TGTGCCAGCAGTTACTCGGGGACACAATCCTACGAGCAGTACTTC. It specifies CASSYSGTQSYEQYF.